These T cell receptor beta chains were read from a single sample in a study of radiotherapy plus CTLA-4 blockade in lung cancer. The repertoire was sequenced with immunoSEQ multiplex PCR; TCRdb's copy has only in-frame clones and lacks some. The profile shows about 87,000 clones, more than 85% of them singletons. The sequencing used peripheral blood, collected from a patient treated with radiotherapy plus ipilimumab. The receptors were sampled from a human donor with non-small cell lung cancer that progressed on radiotherapy plus ipilimumab. The CDR3 runs from the conserved cysteine through the conserved F or W. Each record gives: V gene, J gene, clone size, D gene, CDR3 DNA, CDR3 protein. D genes are given only for firm matches. For some rows the clone size is stated as once, few or many, or as a class when expanded; others skip it.

V gene: TRBV18; J gene: TRBJ1-5; clone size: .; D gene: .; CDR3 DNA: TGTGCCAGCGCGATGGCGGATAGCAATCAGCCCCAGCATTTT; CDR3 protein: CASAMADSNQPQHF
V gene: TRBV4-2; J gene: TRBJ1-2; clone size: .; D gene: .; CDR3 DNA: TGTGCCAGCAGCCAAGGTCCGGGGGCGCCTGGCTACACCTTC; CDR3 protein: CASSQGPGAPGYTF
V gene: TRBV25-1; J gene: TRBJ1-5; clone size: .; D gene: .; CDR3 DNA: TGTGCCAGAACGAGACAGGCCCCAAGCAATCAGCCCCAGCATTTT; CDR3 protein: CARTRQAPSNQPQHF
V gene: TRBV5-1; J gene: TRBJ2-1; clone size: once; D gene: TRBD1; CDR3 DNA: TGCGCCAGCAGCTTGGAGGGGACAGGTTACAATGAGCAGTTCTTC; CDR3 protein: CASSLEGTGYNEQFF
V gene: TRBV5-1; J gene: TRBJ2-7; clone size: .; D gene: .; CDR3 DNA: TGCGCCAGCAGCTCGGACCCTGGTGGCTACGAGCAGTACTTC; CDR3 protein: CASSSDPGGYEQYF
V gene: TRBV7-9; J gene: TRBJ2-2; clone size: few; D gene: TRBD2; CDR3 DNA: TGTGCCAGCAGCGCGGGACTAGACGGCGGGGAGCTGTTTTTT; CDR3 protein: CASSAGLDGGELFF
V gene: TRBV9; J gene: TRBJ2-3; clone size: .; D gene: .; CDR3 DNA: TGTGCCAGCAGCGTAGACAGTCGGGGGAACACAGATACGCAGTATTTT; CDR3 protein: CASSVDSRGNTDTQYF
V gene: TRBV29-1; J gene: TRBJ1-2; clone size: .; D gene: .; CDR3 DNA: TGCAGCGTTGAAGGGTGGCAGGGATACTATGGCTACACCTTC; CDR3 protein: CSVEGWQGYYGYTF
V gene: TRBV6-5; J gene: TRBJ2-7; clone size: .; D gene: .; CDR3 DNA: TGTGCCAGCAGTCAGGGTCCTCCCTACGAGCAGTACTTC; CDR3 protein: CASSQGPPYEQYF
V gene: TRBV2; J gene: TRBJ1-2; clone size: .; D gene: TRBD1; CDR3 DNA: TGTGCCAGCATTGAACGGGACAGGGACTATGGCTACACCTTC; CDR3 protein: CASIERDRDYGYTF
V gene: TRBV6-1; J gene: TRBJ1-5; clone size: .; D gene: TRBD1; CDR3 DNA: TGTGCCAGCAGTGAAATGGCAGGGGGCATTCAGCCCCAGCATTTT; CDR3 protein: CASSEMAGGIQPQHF
V gene: TRBV15; J gene: TRBJ1-3; clone size: .; D gene: TRBD1; CDR3 DNA: TGTGCCACCAGCAGAGGAACAGGGGGCTCAAGCTCTGGAAACACCATATATTTT; CDR3 protein: CATSRGTGGSSSGNTIYF
V gene: TRBV10-3; J gene: TRBJ2-3; clone size: .; D gene: TRBD1; CDR3 DNA: TGTGCCATCTGGGACAGGATCACAGATACGCAGTATTTT; CDR3 protein: CAIWDRITDTQYF
V gene: TRBV4-2; J gene: TRBJ1-6; clone size: .; D gene: .; CDR3 DNA: TGTGCCAGCAGCCAAGACAGTTCTAATTCACCCCTCCACTTT; CDR3 protein: CASSQDSSNSPLHF
V gene: TRBV7-2; J gene: TRBJ1-5; clone size: .; D gene: .; CDR3 DNA: TGTGCCAGCAGCTCCGTCTGGCGCAATCAGCCCCAGCATTTT; CDR3 protein: CASSSVWRNQPQHF
V gene: TRBV18; J gene: TRBJ2-4; clone size: .; D gene: TRBD2; CDR3 DNA: TGTGCCAGCTCACCGAGCGGGGGGGCCAAAAACATTCAGTACTTC; CDR3 protein: CASSPSGGAKNIQYF
V gene: TRBV28; J gene: TRBJ1-2; clone size: .; D gene: TRBD1; CDR3 DNA: TGTGCCAGCAGTGAGTCAGGGGGTGGCTACACCTTC; CDR3 protein: CASSESGGGYTF
V gene: TRBV25-1; J gene: TRBJ2-7; clone size: .; D gene: .; CDR3 DNA: TGTGCCAGCAGTTCTAGCCCCCCCTACGAGCAGTACTTC; CDR3 protein: CASSSSPPYEQYF
V gene: TRBV9; J gene: TRBJ2-5; clone size: .; D gene: TRBD1; CDR3 DNA: TGTGCCAGCAGCGAAACAGGGGGTTCCTACCAAGAGACCCAGTACTTC; CDR3 protein: CASSETGGSYQETQYF
V gene: TRBV18; J gene: TRBJ1-1; clone size: .; D gene: .; CDR3 DNA: TGTGCCAGCTCACCACGGGGGGGGGCGACGAACACTGAAGCTTTCTTT; CDR3 protein: CASSPRGGATNTEAFF
V gene: TRBV20-1; J gene: TRBJ1-3; clone size: .; D gene: .; CDR3 DNA: TGCAGTGGGCAGACTGGAAACACCATATATTTT; CDR3 protein: CSGQTGNTIYF
V gene: TRBV6-1; J gene: TRBJ2-1; clone size: .; D gene: .; CDR3 DNA: TGTGCCAGCAGCTTCCTGGTGAATGAGCAGTTCTTC; CDR3 protein: CASSFLVNEQFF
V gene: TRBV5-1; J gene: TRBJ2-3; clone size: .; D gene: TRBD1; CDR3 DNA: TGCGCCAGCAGCTTGAGGGGGCCGGGGTTTACAGATACGCAGTATTTT; CDR3 protein: CASSLRGPGFTDTQYF
V gene: TRBV29-1; J gene: TRBJ1-1; clone size: once; D gene: .; CDR3 DNA: TGCAGCGTTGAAGGCGGACTTCGAACCGAAGCTTTCTTT; CDR3 protein: CSVEGGLRTEAFF
V gene: TRBV7-2; J gene: TRBJ2-1; clone size: once; D gene: TRBD2; CDR3 DNA: TGTGCCAGCAGCTCGGCTAGCGGTTTCCCCTACAATGAGCAGTTCTTC; CDR3 protein: CASSSASGFPYNEQFF
V gene: TRBV25-1; J gene: TRBJ1-4; clone size: .; D gene: .; CDR3 DNA: TGTGCCAGCAGTGAATCCGGAGGGGCAACTAATGAAAAACTGTTTTTT; CDR3 protein: CASSESGGATNEKLFF
V gene: TRBV7-2; J gene: TRBJ2-1; clone size: .; D gene: TRBD2; CDR3 DNA: TGTGCCAGCAGCTTAGCGGGGCTAGCGGGCTACAATGAGCAGTTCTTC; CDR3 protein: CASSLAGLAGYNEQFF
V gene: TRBV10-3; J gene: TRBJ1-1; clone size: .; D gene: .; CDR3 DNA: TGTGCCATCAGTGCGGGGCAGGGAGATGCTGAAGCTTTCTTT; CDR3 protein: CAISAGQGDAEAFF
V gene: TRBV19; J gene: TRBJ1-2; clone size: .; D gene: .; CDR3 DNA: TGTGCCAGTAGTCCAGGTGAGGACTATGGCTACACCTTC; CDR3 protein: CASSPGEDYGYTF
V gene: TRBV27; J gene: TRBJ2-7; clone size: .; D gene: TRBD2; CDR3 DNA: TGTGCCAGCAGTTTATCACCTAGCGGGAGCTACGAGCAGTACTTC; CDR3 protein: CASSLSPSGSYEQYF
V gene: TRBV6-5; J gene: TRBJ1-1; clone size: .; D gene: .; CDR3 DNA: TGTGCCAGCATCCCCTCCGGCAGGGCGGGCACTGAAGCTTTCTTT; CDR3 protein: CASIPSGRAGTEAFF
V gene: TRBV11-2; J gene: TRBJ2-1; clone size: .; D gene: .; CDR3 DNA: TGTGCCAGCAGCTTGGTAGCGGACCCCTACAATGAGCAGTTCTTC; CDR3 protein: CASSLVADPYNEQFF
V gene: TRBV15; J gene: TRBJ2-3; clone size: .; D gene: TRBD1; CDR3 DNA: TGTGCCACCAGCAGAGATTATCCGACAGGGGGGGATACGCAGTATTTT; CDR3 protein: CATSRDYPTGGDTQYF